Below, 28 T cell receptor beta chains from the same sample are listed, as sequenced in a study of blood T cell repertoires in COVID-19. TCRdb keeps only in-frame clones here, not all; method: immunoSEQ multiplex PCR. Of around 300,000 clones listed, around nine tenths are singletons. Sequenced material: PBMCs or T cells enriched from blood (not recorded which). All receptors derive from a woman aged 25 to 39 who had recovered from COVID-19.

V is TRBV28 and J is TRBJ2-5; 9 nucleotides align to TRBD1. After removal of 5 bases from V and 0 bases from J, the junction contained 10 bases not matched to a gene. The CDR3 consists of 17 residues. The V gene's germline CDR1 is MDHEN and CDR2 SYDVKM. Here the CDR3 reads CASSNYRGLKDQETQYF. The CDR3 region has the DNA TGTGCCAGCAGTAATTACAGGGGGCTGAAGGACCAAGAGACCCAGTACTTC.

The chain links TRBV10-3 to TRBJ2-1; D perhaps matches TRBD1 (5 bases). The V gene's germline CDR1 is ENHRY and CDR2 SYGVKD. The CDR3 has 12 amino acids. Trimming shortened V by 10 bases and J by 7 bases, and 14 bases separated the two germline ends. In DNA, the CDR3 is TGTGCCACGCAGGGCGCTCCGAATGAGCAGTTCTTC. Protein sequence: CATQGAPNEQFF.

V gene TRBV15 combines with J gene TRBJ2-1, with D possibly matching TRBD2 (6 bases). Trimming cost V 3 bases and J 1 base, with 13 bases left between them. This CDR3 comprises 16 residues. Germline V gene data show CDR1 as LNHNV and CDR2 as YYDKDF (reference sequence). CDR3 nucleotides: TGTGCCACCAGCAGGACTCTTGCGGGATCCTACAATGAGCAGTTCTTC. This encodes CATSRTLAGSYNEQFF. The full variable domain, in which reference TRBV15 and TRBJ2-1 provide the parts outside the CDR3, is DAMVIQNPRYQVTQFGKPVTLSCSQTLNHNVMYWYQQKSSQAPKLLFHYYDKDFNNEADTPDNFQSRRPNTSFCFLDIRSPGLGDTAMYLCATSRTLAGSYNEQFFGPGTRLTVL.

This clone came up once. V usage is TRBV3-1 (or the pseudogene TRBV3-2) and J usage is TRBJ2-1; 8 bases line up with TRBD2. Trimming took 6 bases from V and 6 from J; bases not matched to a gene: 7. Germline V CDR1 and CDR2: LGHDT, YNNKEL (reference sequence). The CDR3 contains 14 residues. CDR3 sequence (DNA): TGTGCCAGCAGTCGGGAGGGCCAAATCAATGAGCAGTTCTTC. Amino acid sequence: CASSREGQINEQFF.

The gene calls are TRBV5-1 and TRBJ2-5, with 7 bases matching TRBD1. V lost 2 bases, J lost 3 bases, and 13 bases stayed unmatched. Germline values: CDR1 SGHRS, CDR2 YFSETQ. The CDR3 covers 17 residues. The CDR3 loop reads CASSFGRDSSPKETQYF. As DNA, the CDR3 is TGCGCCAGCAGCTTCGGACGGGACAGCAGCCCGAAAGAGACCCAGTACTTC.

The V call is TRBV15, the J call TRBJ1-4; TRBD1 matches at 8 bases. The CDR3 runs 17 residues. Germline V gives CDR1 LNHNV, CDR2 YYDKDF (reference sequence). V was clipped by 3 bases and J by 1 base; unmatched bases: 7. CDR3 loop: CATSRGHGQGTNEKLFF. CDR3 DNA sequence: TGTGCCACCAGCAGGGGGCACGGACAGGGAACTAATGAAAAACTGTTTTTT. Supplemented by reference TRBV15 and TRBJ1-4, the full variable domain reads DAMVIQNPRYQVTQFGKPVTLSCSQTLNHNVMYWYQQKSSQAPKLLFHYYDKDFNNEADTPDNFQSRRPNTSFCFLDIRSPGLGDTAMYLCATSRGHGQGTNEKLFFGSGTQLSVL.

This clone was observed a handful of times. The rearrangement links TRBV3-1 (or the pseudogene TRBV3-2) to TRBJ2-7, with 14 positions matching TRBD2. V trimming: 6 bases; J trimming: 2 bases; junction bases outside the gene matches: 9. The germline gives CDR1 LGHDT, CDR2 YNNKEL (reference sequence). This CDR3 spans 17 amino acids. CDR3 residues: CASSRSAGLAGAYEQYF. For the CDR3, the DNA is TGTGCCAGCAGTCGAAGTGCGGGACTAGCGGGGGCCTACGAGCAGTACTTC.

The chain joins TRBV11-2 to TRBJ2-1; D is perhaps TRBD1 (5 bases). There are 16 residues in the CDR3. CDR1 and CDR2 (germline): SGHAT, FQNNGV. V dropped 6 bases and J dropped 4 bases, with 19 bases sitting between them. CDR3 in amino acids: CASRQTGYRAYNEQFF. CDR3 sequence (DNA): TGTGCCAGCAGACAAACAGGCTATCGGGCTTACAATGAGCAGTTCTTC.

The V gene is TRBV5-1, the J gene TRBJ2-2; D ambiguous. Trimming stripped 1 base from V and 2 bases from J, with 12 bases between. In germline, CDR1 is SGHRS, CDR2 YFSETQ. There are 16 residues in the CDR3. CDR3 nucleotide sequence: TGCGCCAGCAGCTTGATGACTTCTCAAAACACCGGGGAGCTGTTTTTT. It codes for CASSLMTSQNTGELFF.

There are a few counts of this clone. The V gene is TRBV19, the J gene TRBJ1-2; weak D call: TRBD1 (5 bases). The germline CDR1 and CDR2 sequences are LNHDA and SQIVND (reference sequence). V lost 6 bases and J 4 bases, leaving 24 bases between the germline ends. The CDR3 runs to 17 residues. DNA of the CDR3: TGTGCCAGTAGCACCACACCCGACAGTCTATCTTCCTATGGCTACACCTTC. As protein: CASSTTPDSLSSYGYTF.

V is TRBV9 and J is TRBJ2-1, with D perhaps matching TRBD1 (5 bases). V shed 4 bases and J shed 0 bases, with 14 bases lying between them. The CDR3 is 16 residues long. The V gene's germline CDR1 is SGDLS and CDR2 YYNGEE. The CDR3 protein is CASSMRRGSSYNEQFF. CDR3 DNA: TGTGCCAGCAGCATGCGTAGGGGAAGCTCCTACAATGAGCAGTTCTTC.

The chain uses TRBV10-3 and TRBJ1-1; D remains unclear. The germline V and J ends were trimmed by 4 bases and 1 base, with 16 bases remaining between them. The germline V gene encodes CDR1 ENHRY and CDR2 SYGVKD. CDR3 length equals 16 residues. The CDR3 sequence: CAISAYSTNPNTEAFF. In DNA form, the CDR3 reads TGTGCCATCAGTGCATACAGTACCAATCCGAACACTGAAGCTTTCTTT.

This clone was counted a single time. V is TRBV12-5 and J is TRBJ1-3; D perhaps matches TRBD1 (5 bases). Between the trimmed V and J ends, which lost 0 bases and 0 bases, there was a span of 15 bases. This CDR3 has 18 residues. Germline V CDR1 and CDR2: LGHNT, FRNRAP. Written as DNA, the CDR3 is TGTGCTAGTGGTTTGGTACCGTACCCAGGGCTCTCTGGAAACACCATATATTTT. Protein sequence: CASGLVPYPGLSGNTIYF.

The J gene is TRBJ2-1, the V gene TRBV4-3, with 7 positions matching TRBD2. Looked up from germline, CDR1 is LGHNA and CDR2 is YSLEER. CDR3 size: 16 residues. V was clipped by 3 bases and J by 7 bases; unmatched bases: 12. Here the CDR3 DNA reads TGCGCCAGCAGCCAGATCGCGAGCGGGATTGGTAATGAGCAGTTCTTC. Protein: CASSQIASGIGNEQFF.

The J gene is TRBJ1-5, the V gene TRBV28, with 8 bases fitting TRBD1. The CDR3 is 13 residues long. Trimming cost V 8 bases and J 5 bases; bases outside gene matches: 5. The germline CDR1 and CDR2 sequences are MDHEN and SYDVKM. The CDR3 is CASGQGIYQPQHF. The CDR3 coding sequence is TGTGCCAGCGGACAGGGTATATATCAGCCCCAGCATTTT.

This chain joins TRBV6-2 or TRBV6-3 and TRBJ2-4, with TRBD2 identical over 11 bases. V gave up 2 bases and J gave up 4 bases; unmatched junction bases: 7. The CDR3 has 17 residues. CDR1 is MNHEY and CDR2 is SVGEGT in the germline V gene. The CDR3 is CASSYATSGDAKNIQYF. In DNA form, the CDR3 reads TGTGCCAGCAGTTACGCGACTAGCGGGGACGCAAAAAACATTCAGTACTTC.

The chain links TRBV3-1 (or the pseudogene TRBV3-2) to TRBJ2-3; D is perhaps TRBD1 (5 bases). Per the germline V gene, CDR1 is LGHDT and CDR2 is YNNKEL (reference sequence). V was trimmed by 4 bases and J by 3 bases, leaving 17 bases between them. CDR3 length equals 16 residues. Written as DNA, the CDR3 is TGTGCCAGCAGCCCTAGGGGATTGGCGGATACAGATACGCAGTATTTT. This codes for CASSPRGLADTDTQYF.

V usage is TRBV5-4 and J usage is TRBJ2-3, with 12 bases identical to TRBD2. The germline CDR1 and CDR2 sequences are SGHNT and YYREEE (reference sequence). CDR3 length: 15 residues. With 4 bases clipped from V and 6 bases from J, the junction kept 6 bases outside the gene matches. The CDR3 is CASSLTSGSLDTQYF. Written as DNA, the CDR3 is TGTGCCAGCAGCCTGACTAGCGGGAGTCTGGATACGCAGTATTTT.

V gene TRBV6-5 combines with J gene TRBJ1-1, with 11 bases identical to TRBD1. Germline lookup yields CDR1 MNHEY and CDR2 SVGAGI. This CDR3 has 15 amino acids. With V trimmed by 5 bases and J by 7 bases, 9 bases remained unmatched. DNA for the CDR3: TGTGCCAGCAGTCTATACACGGGACAGGGGGTTGAAGCTTTCTTT. Its protein is CASSLYTGQGVEAFF.

The chain recombines TRBV27 with TRBJ2-1; 7 positions agree with TRBD2. CDR3 size: 14 residues. Germline V gene data show CDR1 as MNHEY and CDR2 as SMNVEV (reference sequence). Unmatched junction bases numbered 5, after V lost 7 bases and J lost 2 bases. The chain's CDR3 is CASKRGGAYNEQFF. CDR3 nucleotides: TGTGCCAGCAAGAGGGGAGGGGCCTACAATGAGCAGTTCTTC.

The V gene is TRBV10-1, the J gene TRBJ2-2; 8 positions match TRBD1. The CDR3 length is 15 residues. Germline values: CDR1 WNHNN, CDR2 SYGVQD (reference sequence). V gave up 6 bases and J gave up 1 base; unmatched junction bases: 4. The CDR3 nucleotides are TGCGCCAGCAGCCTCGGGACAGGGAACACCGGGGAGCTGTTTTTT. Its protein product is CASSLGTGNTGELFF.

The V call is TRBV6-6, the J call TRBJ2-4; no clear D gene. The CDR3 loop spans 13 amino acids. Germline V gene lookup returns CDR1 MNHNY and CDR2 SVGAGI (reference sequence). Trimming removed 7 bases at V and 6 bases at J, with 13 bases between. CDR3 bases: TGTGCCAGCAAAGCCCCGCCGGGAAACATTCAGTACTTC. Translation gives CASKAPPGNIQYF.

The chain employs TRBV13 and TRBJ2-3; 8 nucleotides align to TRBD2. This CDR3 is 13 amino acids long. The J segment lost 5 bases and the V segment lost 2 bases, leaving 0 bases of the junction unmatched. Germline CDR1 PRHDT, CDR2 FYEKMQ (reference sequence). The CDR3, as DNA: TGTGCCAGCAGCTTACTAGCGGGAGATACGCAGTATTTT. This encodes CASSLLAGDTQYF.

The chain links TRBV10-3 to TRBJ1-4, with TRBD1 identical over 7 bases. Unmatched junction bases numbered 5, after V lost 2 bases and J lost 11 bases. The CDR3 runs 13 residues. Germline loops: CDR1 ENHRY, CDR2 SYGVKD. CDR3 DNA: TGTGCCATCAGTGAGGCACCGGGACAGAAACTGTTTTTT. Translation: CAISEAPGQKLFF.

The gene calls are TRBV28 and TRBJ1-2, with TRBD1 as a possible D gene (6 bases). Germline V lookup: CDR1 MDHEN, CDR2 SYDVKM. Between the trimmed V and J ends, which lost 7 bases and 4 bases, there was a span of 10 bases. This CDR3 has 12 amino acids. CDR3 sequence: CASTRTVYGYTF. CDR3 DNA sequence: TGTGCCAGCACGCGGACAGTCTATGGCTACACCTTC.

This chain uses TRBV30 with TRBJ2-5; 8 bases align to TRBD2. CDR3 length equals 14 residues. Germline CDR1 reads GTSNPN; CDR2 reads SVGIG (reference sequence). Germline trimming cut 2 bases from V and 2 bases from J; bases unmatched to any gene: 4. The CDR3 spells CAWSRTSPQETQYF. The DNA for the CDR3 is TGTGCCTGGAGTCGGACTAGCCCTCAAGAGACCCAGTACTTC.

V gene TRBV18 combines with J gene TRBJ2-3; 8 positions agree with TRBD2. The CDR3 length is 15 residues. The V segment lost 2 bases and the J segment 3 bases; nucleotides outside the gene matches: 4. Germline V gives CDR1 KGHSH, CDR2 LQKENI. As DNA, the CDR3 is TGTGCCAGCTCACCAAGCGGACTAGCAACAGATACGCAGTATTTT. This gives the protein CASSPSGLATDTQYF.

J is TRBJ2-1 and V is TRBV24-1, with D perhaps TRBD2 (6 bases). Trimming took off 4 bases at V and 10 bases at J, with 10 bases between the two ends. Germline CDR1 is KGHDR and CDR2 is SFDVKD. The CDR3 covers 12 residues. The CDR3 is CATSELAWEQFF. The CDR3 coding sequence is TGTGCCACCAGTGAACTAGCTTGGGAGCAGTTCTTC.